The rows below give T cell receptor beta chains drawn from one sample of a study of beta chain features in type 1 diabetes. This table comes from immunoSEQ multiplex PCR, and its TCRdb copy is limited to in-frame clones, with some not included. The sample carries hundreds of thousands of clones, around 15% recorded once. What was sequenced was naive CD4+ T cells from blood. These TCRs come from a man younger than 35 in good health. Both conserved end residues are trimmed from each CDR3. The D gene is left open where the match is weak.

>TRBV5-8|13|NA
ASSSSGTVGYGYT
>TRBV6-1|11|NA
ASSVEYTGELF
>TRBV7-8|14|NA
ASSARRVRRNQPQH
>TRBV5-1|9|NA
ASSSGNEQY
>TRBV18|12|TRBD1
ASSPSGTGDGYT
>TRBV2|10|NA
ASSYGTDTQY
>TRBV15|12|NA
ATCRRGPGNTIY
>TRBV11-2|15|NA
ASSNTGLATNTGELF
>TRBV19|14|TRBD2
ASSNAYSGLGETQY
>TRBV5-1|13|NA
ASSPWMGATYEQY
>TRBV11-3|14|TRBD2
ASSLQGTSGQETQY
>TRBV27|9|NA
ASSLRDEQY
>TRBV9|10|NA
ASSVQDYGYT
>TRBV2|9|NA
ASREGYEQY
>TRBV23-1|18|TRBD2
ASSRGSSGSWRWSYNEQF
>TRBV6-5|12|TRBD2
ASSLGLVSDTQY
>TRBV6-6|11|NA
ASSSASIGELF